This TCR beta chain stems from a study of blood T cell repertoires in COVID-19. Data came from immunoSEQ multiplex PCR; TCRdb stores just in-frame clones and leaves some out. The repertoire holds around 92,000 clones, with nearly 85% as singletons. V was clipped by 5 bases and J by 5 bases; unmatched bases: 7. CDR3 length equals 14 residues. Germline V CDR1 and CDR2: SGHTA, FQGNSA. The chain links TRBV7-2 to TRBJ2-5; TRBD2 matches 8 bases. The specimen was peripheral blood. This clonotype originated in a woman aged 80 or over with acute or convalescent COVID-19. The DNA for the CDR3 is TGTGCCAGCAGCCTTTCCCAGCGGGGGGAGACCCAGTACTTC. This encodes CASSLSQRGETQYF.